Below, 14 T cell receptor beta chains from the same sample are listed, as sequenced in a study of T cells after yellow fever vaccination. TCRdb redid the calling of the 5' RACE reads with MiXCR, one entry per CDR3 protein. This sample has about 400,000 distinct CDR3 sequences, with around 6.5% found just once. Sequencing used PBMCs, obtained 5 days after the yellow fever booster vaccination. Receptors were obtained from a man aged 30 to 39 who received the YFV17D yellow fever vaccine.

There are a few counts of this clonotype. The chain uses TRBV28 and TRBJ1-5; tentatively, D is TRBD1 (5 bases). The CDR3 has 15 residues. Trimming left V 4 bases short and J 2 bases short, with 12 bases between. Germline values: CDR1 MDHEN, CDR2 SYDVKM. CDR3 sequence: CASSSGGVGNQPQHF. The CDR3 nucleotides read TGTGCCAGCAGTTCCGGGGGGGTGGGCAATCAGCCCCAGCATTTT.

The sample holds many counts of this clonotype. The chain employs TRBV7-2 and TRBJ2-7; a possible D gene is TRBD2 (6 bases). From germline, CDR1 is SGHTA and CDR2 FQGNSA. The V end lost 1 base, the J end lost 6 bases, and 13 bases lay between the germline ends. The CDR3 loop spans 14 amino acids. This chain's CDR3 is CASSLGGTPGEQYF. The CDR3 bases are TGTGCCAGCAGCTTAGGCGGGACCCCGGGCGAGCAGTACTTC.

In its sample, this clonotype was seen a few times. V gene TRBV3-1 combines with J gene TRBJ1-2; D is perhaps TRBD1 (5 bases). Per the germline V gene, CDR1 is LGHDT and CDR2 is YNNKEL (reference sequence). Deletions cut 4 bases from V and 8 bases from J, with 20 bases between. The CDR3 consists of 15 residues. This chain's CDR3 is CASSRGFGPRGGYTF. As DNA, the CDR3 is TGTGCCAGCAGCCGGGGGTTCGGGCCTCGAGGGGGCTACACCTTC.

This clonotype was seen a few times. The V and J genes are TRBV7-2 and TRBJ2-7; D gene unclear. Germline V gene data show CDR1 as SGHTA and CDR2 as FQGNSA. The CDR3 spans 14 residues. V was cut by 5 bases and J by 3 bases, with 14 bases left in between. The CDR3 loop reads CASSRRSPGYEQYF. The CDR3 bases are TGTGCCAGCAGCCGCCGGTCCCCGGGCTACGAGCAGTACTTC. The entire variable domain, with the rest obtained from reference TRBV7-2 and TRBJ2-7, is as follows: GAGVSQSPSNKVTEKGKDVELRCDPISGHTALYWYRQSLGQGLEFLIYFQGNSAPDKSGLPSDRFSAERTGGSVSTLTIQRTQQEDSAVYLCASSRRSPGYEQYFGPGTRLTVT.

The gene calls are TRBV5-1 and TRBJ2-5, with D possibly TRBD2 on 7 matching bases. Trimming removed 0 bases at V and 2 bases at J, with 11 bases between. The CDR3 runs 15 residues. Germline V gene data show CDR1 as SGHRS and CDR2 as YFSETQ. The CDR3 spells CASSLEGGVQETQYF. CDR3 nucleotide sequence: TGCGCCAGCAGCTTGGAGGGGGGGGTACAAGAGACCCAGTACTTC.

Only a few counts were recorded for this clonotype. In DNA form, the CDR3 reads TGTGCCAGCAGCTTATACCTAGGACTGTACAATGAGCAGTTCTTC. This encodes CASSLYLGLYNEQFF. The chain recombines TRBV7-2 with TRBJ2-1, with a weak D call TRBD2 (5 bases). Trimming left V 2 bases short and J 4 bases short, with 12 bases between. The CDR3 runs 15 residues. Germline V lookup: CDR1 SGHTA, CDR2 FQGNSA.

The sample holds a few counts of this clonotype. The chain has TRBV10-3 and TRBJ2-5, with TRBD1 matching over 10 bases. Unmatched junction bases numbered 11, after V lost 7 bases and J lost 3 bases. The CDR3 sequence is 16 residues long. Per germline, CDR1 ENHRY and CDR2 SYGVKD. The DNA for the CDR3 is TGTGCCATCAAAGGGGACAGGGGAACCCCAGAAGAGACCCAGTACTTC. Translating it yields CAIKGDRGTPEETQYF.

The V call is TRBV20-1, the J call TRBJ2-1, with D perhaps being TRBD1 or TRBD2 (5 bases each). Between the trimmed V and J ends, which lost 4 bases and 5 bases, there was a span of 15 bases. CDR1 and CDR2 from the germline V gene are DFQATT and SNEGSKA (reference sequence). The CDR3 contains 14 residues. The CDR3 DNA reads as TGCAGTGCTACCCGAATCGGGACCGACAATGAGCAGTTCTTC. Translated, it gives CSATRIGTDNEQFF.

The sample holds many counts of this clonotype. The CDR3 DNA is TGCGCCAGCAGCTTGGACGGCGCGGGCTACAATGAGCAGTTCTTC. Amino acid sequence: CASSLDGAGYNEQFF. The rearrangement uses TRBV5-1 and TRBJ2-1; TRBD2 might be the D (5 bases). Between the trimmed V and J ends, which lost 0 bases and 3 bases, there was a span of 10 bases. Germline V gene data show CDR1 as SGHRS and CDR2 as YFSETQ. The CDR3 consists of 15 residues.

The V gene is TRBV5-1, the J gene TRBJ2-5; 11 bases match TRBD2. The CDR3 is made up of 17 amino acids. CDR1 and CDR2 (germline): SGHRS, YFSETQ. V trimming: 0 bases; J trimming: 2 bases; junction bases outside the gene matches: 6. This chain's CDR3 is CASSLGTSGSLQETQYF. The CDR3 region has the DNA TGCGCCAGCAGCTTGGGTACTAGCGGGAGCCTTCAAGAGACCCAGTACTTC. The variable domain in full, with the rest retrieved from reference TRBV5-1 and TRBJ2-5, is KAGVTQTPRYLIKTRGQQVTLSCSPISGHRSVSWYQQTPGQGLQFLFEYFSETQRNKGNFPGRFSGRQFSNSRSEMNVSTLELGDSALYLCASSLGTSGSLQETQYFGPGTRLLVL.

The J gene is TRBJ2-5, the V gene TRBV7-8; D not resolved. V was clipped by 10 bases and J by 5 bases, with 14 bases between them. Germline-derived CDR1 and CDR2 are SGHVS and FQNEAQ. CDR3 size: 12 residues. CDR3 sequence: CANTQLLETQYF. The CDR3, as DNA: TGTGCCAATACGCAACTTCTGGAGACCCAGTACTTC.

This chain connects TRBV20-1 to TRBJ2-3; D not resolved. Germline V gene lookup returns CDR1 DFQATT and CDR2 SNEGSKA (reference sequence). CDR3 length equals 14 residues. The V end was cut by 1 base, the J end by 0 bases, with 8 bases between. The CDR3 spells CSARVSSSTDTQYF. The CDR3 coding sequence is TGCAGTGCTAGAGTGAGCTCTAGCACAGATACGCAGTATTTT.

V gene TRBV29-1 combines with J gene TRBJ2-3, with TRBD2 identical over 13 bases. Germline values: CDR1 SQVTM, CDR2 ANQGSEA. The junction had 5 bases not matched to a gene; V was cut back by 6 bases and J by 2 bases. The CDR3 spans 15 residues. CDR3 sequence reads: CSVRGLAGSTDTQYF. In DNA, the CDR3 is TGCAGCGTCCGGGGACTAGCGGGATCCACAGATACGCAGTATTTT.

This clonotype showed up just a few times. This sequence joins TRBV30 and TRBJ2-3; 8 bases align to TRBD2. From germline, CDR1 is GTSNPN and CDR2 SVGIG (reference sequence). The CDR3 is 15 residues long. V lost 0 bases to trimming and J lost 3 bases; unmatched junction nucleotides: 5. The CDR3 nucleotides read TGTGCCTGGAGTGTAAGACTAGCGATTACAGATACGCAGTATTTT. It is translated as CAWSVRLAITDTQYF.